These 17 T cell receptor beta chains share one sample of origin, sequenced in a study of graft-versus-host responses after intestinal transplantation. The protocol was immunoSEQ multiplex PCR, while the TCRdb copy is restricted to in-frame clones and leaves out a portion. The table lists approximately 58,000 clones, around nine tenths of them singletons. Sequenced here: PBMCs, sampled about 120 days after intestinal transplantation. The source is a human patient who received an intestinal transplant, so some T cells may come from the graft donor.

The CDR3 bases are TGTGCCAGCAGTTGGCCCGGGGCAGATACGCAGTATTTT. Amino acids: CASSWPGADTQYF. This chain links TRBV27 with TRBJ2-3; the D gene is possibly TRBD2 (5 bases). The germline CDR1 and CDR2 sequences are MNHEY and SMNVEV (reference sequence). This CDR3 has 13 residues. V lost 4 bases and J 4 bases, leaving 9 bases between the germline ends.

The chain joins TRBV18 to TRBJ1-1, with 7 bases matching TRBD1. The CDR3 loop spans 14 amino acids. CDR1 is KGHSH and CDR2 is LQKENI in the germline V gene. J was trimmed by 0 bases and V by 3 bases; bases with no gene match: 1. The CDR3 protein is CASSPTGVNTEAFF. The DNA for the CDR3 is TGTGCCAGCTCACCTACAGGGGTGAACACTGAAGCTTTCTTT.

V usage is TRBV7-9 and J usage is TRBJ1-1; 8 bases line up with TRBD1. The germline gives CDR1 SEHNR, CDR2 FQNEAQ (reference sequence). The CDR3 consists of 15 residues. V lost 5 bases to trimming and J lost 6 bases; unmatched junction nucleotides: 11. The chain's CDR3 is CASSLKTGEEAEAFF. CDR3 sequence (DNA): TGTGCCAGCAGCCTGAAGACAGGGGAAGAGGCTGAAGCTTTCTTT.

The chain recombines TRBV23-1 with TRBJ1-4, with D unresolved. TRBV23-1 is treated as an ORF (open reading frame) with a function not yet certain. V lost 0 bases to trimming and J lost 0 bases, with 8 bases between them. The CDR3 has 16 residues. CDR3 DNA sequence: TGCGCCAGCAGTCAATCCCTTAATGCAACTAATGAAAAACTGTTTTTT. It yields the protein CASSQSLNATNEKLFF.

This rearrangement joins TRBV19 to TRBJ1-3; 10 bases map to TRBD1. The germline V gene has CDR1 LNHDA and CDR2 SQIVND (reference sequence). With 9 bases clipped from V and 8 bases from J, the junction kept 16 bases outside the gene matches. The CDR3 spans 16 residues. The CDR3 DNA sequence: TGTGCCAGCAAAACCCCCGCCGGGACAGGGGCGTACACCATATATTTT. Translation: CASKTPAGTGAYTIYF.

The V call is TRBV13, the J call TRBJ2-1; D gene ambiguous. The germline gives CDR1 PRHDT, CDR2 FYEKMQ (reference sequence). This CDR3 contains 13 residues. The V end was cut by 4 bases, the J end by 4 bases, with 8 bases between. DNA for the CDR3: TGTGCCAGCAGCTCCTCTGGTTACAATGAGCAGTTCTTC. It is translated as CASSSSGYNEQFF.

V usage is TRBV5-1 and J usage is TRBJ1-5; D gene unclear. V lost 7 bases to trimming and J lost 3 bases, with 11 bases between them. This CDR3 region has 13 residues. CDR1 is SGHRS, CDR2 YFSETQ, per germline. The CDR3 bases are TGCGCCAGCCGTACAACTCCCAATCAGCCCCAGCATTTT. This translates into CASRTTPNQPQHF.

The genes are TRBV6-1 and TRBJ2-7; D may be TRBD1 (5 bases). The CDR3 has 13 amino acids. V was clipped by 1 base and J by 4 bases, with 8 bases between them. Germline V gene lookup returns CDR1 MNHNS and CDR2 SASEGT. The CDR3 is CASSEGRTYEQYF. In DNA form, the CDR3 reads TGTGCCAGCAGTGAAGGTAGGACATACGAGCAGTACTTC.

CDR3 residues: CASSLVRGPHPNEQFF. CDR3 DNA: TGTGCCAGCAGCTTAGTAAGGGGCCCACATCCAAATGAGCAGTTCTTC. The chain is built from TRBV7-9 and TRBJ2-1, with D maybe TRBD1 (5 bases). Germline loops: CDR1 SEHNR, CDR2 FQNEAQ (reference sequence). CDR3 length: 16 amino acids. The V gene lost 1 base and the J gene lost 7 bases, with 17 bases spanning the gap.

The rearrangement links TRBV19 to TRBJ2-1, with D possibly TRBD1 on 6 matching bases. Germline loops: CDR1 LNHDA, CDR2 SQIVND (reference sequence). V lost 3 bases to trimming and J lost 10 bases, with 13 bases between them. The CDR3 has 13 amino acids. The CDR3 loop is CASSIYRADEQFF. Here the CDR3 DNA reads TGTGCCAGTAGTATTTACAGGGCCGACGAGCAGTTCTTC.

V and J are TRBV30 and TRBJ2-7, with D possibly being TRBD1 or TRBD2 (5 bases each). V was clipped by 4 bases and J by 3 bases, with 10 bases between them. The CDR3 is made up of 12 amino acids. Germline V lookup: CDR1 GTSNPN, CDR2 SVGIG (reference sequence). CDR3 region: CAWKGPYYEQYF. The CDR3 nucleotides read TGTGCCTGGAAGGGACCGTACTACGAGCAGTACTTC.

The chain recombines TRBV19 with TRBJ2-1; possibly TRBD2 for D (5 bases). The CDR3 runs 13 residues. Germline CDR1 LNHDA, CDR2 SQIVND (reference sequence). V lost 3 bases and J 14 bases, leaving 17 bases between the germline ends. CDR3 DNA: TGTGCCAGTAGTATCGGACTGCTCTCGGCCAAGTTCTTC. As protein: CASSIGLLSAKFF.

The chain recombines TRBV28 with TRBJ2-1; TRBD2 might be the D (5 bases). V was pared by 3 bases and J by 7 bases, with 19 bases between. CDR3 length equals 16 residues. Germline-derived CDR1 and CDR2 are MDHEN and SYDVKM. CDR3 in amino acids: CASSFLEGVGRNEQFF. In DNA form, the CDR3 reads TGTGCCAGCAGTTTCCTTGAGGGAGTAGGGCGGAATGAGCAGTTCTTC. The variable domain in full, with the rest retrieved from reference TRBV28 and TRBJ2-1, is DVKVTQSSRYLVKRTGEKVFLECVQDMDHENMFWYRQDPGLGLRLIYFSYDVKMKEKGDIPEGYSVSREKKERFSLILESASTNQTSMYLCASSFLEGVGRNEQFFGPGTRLTVL.

The chain links TRBV11-2 to TRBJ2-2; TRBD2 matches at 7 bases. J lost 6 bases, V lost 4 bases, and 11 bases had no gene match. This CDR3 is 16 amino acids long. The germline gives CDR1 SGHAT, CDR2 FQNNGV. The CDR3 DNA reads as TGTGCCAGCAGCTCTAGCGGCGGGAGTTTTCCCGGGGAGCTGTTTTTT. Amino acids: CASSSSGGSFPGELFF. Supplemented by reference TRBV11-2 and TRBJ2-2, the full variable domain reads EAGVAQSPRYKIIEKRQSVAFWCNPISGHATLYWYQQILGQGPKLLIQFQNNGVVDDSQLPKDRFSAERLKGVDSTLKIQPAKLEDSAVYLCASSSSGGSFPGELFFGEGSRLTVL.

The genes are TRBV27 and TRBJ2-4, with D perhaps matching TRBD1 or TRBD2 (6 bases each). The CDR3 contains 13 residues. V was trimmed by 7 bases and J by 6 bases, leaving 13 bases between them. Germline CDR1 MNHEY, CDR2 SMNVEV (reference sequence). The CDR3 sequence is CASKVKGGNIQYF. CDR3 in DNA: TGTGCCAGCAAAGTGAAGGGGGGAAACATTCAGTACTTC.

V and J are TRBV6-1 and TRBJ2-7; the match to TRBD1 covers 12 bases. There are 15 residues in the CDR3. V was clipped by 6 bases and J by 5 bases; unmatched bases: 8. Per germline, CDR1 MNHNS and CDR2 SASEGT. CDR3 in DNA: TGTGCCAGCAGGGCCGGGACAGGGGGCATCAACGAGCAGTACTTC. This gives the protein CASRAGTGGINEQYF.

The rearrangement uses TRBV30 and TRBJ1-2; D unresolved. The CDR3 loop spans 12 amino acids. CDR1 and CDR2 (germline): GTSNPN, SVGIG (reference sequence). V was shortened by 0 bases and J by 8 bases, with 10 bases between the two germline ends. CDR3 sequence: CAWSVTYQGYTF. The CDR3 nucleotides are TGTGCCTGGAGTGTGACTTATCAAGGCTACACCTTC.